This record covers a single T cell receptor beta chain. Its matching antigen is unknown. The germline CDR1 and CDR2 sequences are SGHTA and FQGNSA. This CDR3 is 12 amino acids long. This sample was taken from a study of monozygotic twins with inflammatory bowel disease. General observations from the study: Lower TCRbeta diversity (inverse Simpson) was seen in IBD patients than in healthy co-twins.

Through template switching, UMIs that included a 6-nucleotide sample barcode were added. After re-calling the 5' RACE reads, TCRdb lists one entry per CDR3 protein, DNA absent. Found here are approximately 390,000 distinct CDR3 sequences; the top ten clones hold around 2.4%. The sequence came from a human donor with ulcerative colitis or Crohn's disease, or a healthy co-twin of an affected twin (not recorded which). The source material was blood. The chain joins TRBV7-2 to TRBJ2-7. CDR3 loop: CASSLPAYEQYF.